This paragraph reports one TCR beta chain. The sample is drawn from a study of blood T cell repertoires in COVID-19. Here immunoSEQ multiplex PCR was the method, and the copy in TCRdb shows in-frame clones only, minus some. The sample gives approximately 100,000 clones, around nine tenths of which show up once; 5% to 6.5% is in the top ten. Trimming cost V 1 base and J 7 bases; bases outside gene matches: 6. Germline CDR1 and CDR2: MGHRA and YSYEKL. The CDR3 consists of 15 residues. Specimen: peripheral blood. The chain employs TRBV4-1 and TRBJ2-5; 10 nucleotides agree with TRBD2. The receptor was derived from a human donor in a cohort sampled during active COVID-19. CDR3 sequence: CASSQGLAGAGTQYF. CDR3 bases: TGCGCCAGCAGCCAAGGCCTAGCGGGAGCGGGGACCCAGTACTTC.